The 22 T cell receptor beta chains in this list originate from one sample, sequenced in a study of CD8+CD57+ T cells in acquired aplastic anemia (dated by TCRdb to about 2018). Flow cytometry had shown CD8+CD57+ cell expansion in the patients selected for sequencing. Sequencing instrument: Illumina HiSeq 2000. Genomic DNA served as template for TCR beta VDJ combination and CDR3 sequence profiling. Clones were called with MiXCR by TCRdb after fastp trimmed the public reads at Q25, and only in-frame beta chains were retained. Each entry is one CDR3 protein sequence, shown with its most common DNA and genes. The sample table lists around 430,000 distinct CDR3 sequences, around 30% of them with a count of one. The ten largest clones represent less than 1% of the sample. The specimen was sorted CD4+, CD8+, or CD8+CD57+ T cells (not recorded which) from PBMCs. These receptors were collected from a human donor with aplastic anemia.

The chain combines TRBV20-1 with TRBJ2-3, with D perhaps TRBD1 or TRBD2 (5 bases each). V was shortened by 5 bases and J by 4 bases, with 13 bases between the two germline ends. This CDR3 comprises 13 residues. The germline V gene has CDR1 DFQATT and CDR2 SNEGSKA (reference sequence). Here the CDR3 reads CSAGRDASDTQYF. The CDR3, as DNA: TGCAGTGCTGGACGGGACGCTTCAGATACGCAGTATTTT.

This clonotype has just a few counts. The rearrangement uses TRBV20-1 and TRBJ2-3, with TRBD2 matching 8 bases. Unmatched junction bases numbered 8, after V lost 6 bases and J lost 3 bases. This CDR3 spans 14 amino acids. Germline assignment: CDR1 DFQATT and CDR2 SNEGSKA (reference sequence). CDR3 DNA: TGCAGTGCAGCCGGGACTAGAAGTACAGATACGCAGTATTTT. Translating it yields CSAAGTRSTDTQYF.

The sample holds a few counts of this clonotype. The junction does not match germline at one end; this may be a read error. J is TRBJ2-3 and V is TRBV15; D may be TRBD2 (5 bases). The V gene's germline CDR1 is LNHNV and CDR2 YYDKDF (reference sequence). The CDR3 is 15 amino acids. The CDR3 DNA is TGTGCCACCAGCAGAGCGGAGGAATTCACAGATATGCAGTATTTT. Protein sequence: CATSRAEEFTDMQYF.

This clonotype has more than one count but fewer than ten. The chain is built from TRBV7-9 and TRBJ2-3; 9 bases line up with TRBD2. V gave up 4 bases and J gave up 6 bases; unmatched junction bases: 5. Germline-derived CDR1 and CDR2 are SEHNR and FQNEAQ (reference sequence). The CDR3 extends over 14 amino acids. Here the CDR3 reads CASSWSRGGDTQYF. The CDR3 region has the DNA TGTGCCAGCAGCTGGTCGCGGGGGGGGGATACGCAGTATTTT.

The chain is built from TRBV20-1 and TRBJ2-1; the match to TRBD2 covers 10 bases. This CDR3 is 14 amino acids long. J lost 9 bases, V lost 3 bases, and 8 bases had no gene match. The germline V gene encodes CDR1 DFQATT and CDR2 SNEGSKA (reference sequence). As DNA, the CDR3 is TGCAGTGCTAGGGGGACTAGCGTACGGGGTGAGCAGTTCTTC. Its translation is CSARGTSVRGEQFF.

A few counts support this clonotype. The chain is built from TRBV5-1 and TRBJ2-1; D remains ambiguous. V shed 4 bases and J shed 2 bases, with 19 bases lying between them. There are 17 residues in the CDR3. The germline V gene has CDR1 SGHRS and CDR2 YFSETQ. The CDR3 sequence: CASSVTRSQRTYNEQFF. In DNA form, the CDR3 reads TGCGCCAGCAGCGTGACCCGAAGCCAGAGGACCTACAATGAGCAGTTCTTC.

This clonotype has only a few counts. With a much larger clone just one base away, this may be a read error. The chain employs TRBV19 and TRBJ1-2; no clear D gene. CDR1 LNHDA and CDR2 SQIVND come from the germline V gene (reference sequence). The CDR3 has 13 amino acids. This chain's CDR3 is CASIGRSNYSYTF. The CDR3 DNA follows: TGTGCCAGTATTGGCAGATCTAACTATAGCTACACCTTC.

To note about this clonotype: This may stem from a read error, because a much larger clone lies one nucleotide away. This chain uses TRBV11-1 with TRBJ1-2; D is unresolved. CDR3 length equals 18 residues. Deletions cut 11 bases from V and 3 bases from J, with 31 bases between. Germline CDR1 and CDR2: SGHAT and FQDESV (reference sequence). Here the CDR3 reads CAGNTLEAGLRSDYGYTF. CDR3 bases: TGTGCCGGCAACACACTCGAGGCAGGTCTTCGCTCTGACTATGGCTACACCTTC.

The rearrangement joins TRBV28 to TRBJ2-3; 8 bases line up with TRBD1. V lost 3 bases and J lost 2; bases outside the gene matches: 4. The CDR3 totals 15 residues. In germline, CDR1 is MDHEN, CDR2 SYDVKM. CDR3 nucleotide sequence: TGTGCCAGCAGTTTTGGGACAGGACTCACAGATACGCAGTATTTT. Its translation is CASSFGTGLTDTQYF.

This clonotype was detected a few times. A clone one base away is much larger, so this may be a read error. The chain uses TRBV7-3 and TRBJ1-6; TRBD1 matches at 7 bases. The germline V gene encodes CDR1 SGHTA and CDR2 FQGTGA. CDR3 length: 14 residues. The junction had 8 bases not matched to a gene; V was cut back by 5 bases and J by 10 bases. CDR3 in DNA: TGTGCCAGCAGCGTAGGGACAGCACTCTCACCCCTCCACTTT. This translates into CASSVGTALSPLHF.

This clonotype was seen repeatedly, ten times or more. The chain has TRBV9 and TRBJ1-6; 9 bases fit TRBD1. The CDR3 has 16 amino acids. J gave up 5 bases and V 0 bases, and 3 bases lay outside the gene matches. Germline loops: CDR1 SGDLS, CDR2 YYNGEE. The CDR3 coding sequence is TGTGCCAGCAGCGTAGAGGGACAGGGTGATAATTCACCCCTCCACTTT. Encoded protein: CASSVEGQGDNSPLHF.

The rearrangement joins TRBV30 to TRBJ1-5, with 10 bases fitting TRBD1. The germline V gene encodes CDR1 GTSNPN and CDR2 SVGIG (reference sequence). The CDR3 is 14 residues long. Unmatched junction bases numbered 5, after V lost 5 bases and J lost 4 bases. The CDR3 DNA reads as TGTGCCTGGGATAGGGGACAGGGGAATCAGCCCCAGCATTTT. It specifies CAWDRGQGNQPQHF.

This clonotype was detected ten times or more. The rearrangement uses TRBV2 and TRBJ2-1; 10 bases match TRBD2. In germline, CDR1 is SNHLY, CDR2 FYNNEI. V lost 5 bases and J lost 2; bases outside the gene matches: 3. CDR3 length: 15 residues. CDR3: CASSRTSGAYNEQFF. Here the CDR3 DNA reads TGTGCCAGCAGTCGGACTAGCGGTGCCTACAATGAGCAGTTCTTC. The whole variable domain, remainder taken from reference TRBV2 and TRBJ2-1, is EPEVTQTPSHQVTQMGQEVILRCVPISNHLYFYWYRQILGQKVEFLVSFYNNEISEKSEIFDDQFSVERPDGSNFTLKIRSTKLEDSAMYFCASSRTSGAYNEQFFGPGTRLTVL.

Many counts were recorded for this clonotype. The V call is TRBV5-1, the J call TRBJ1-6, with D unresolved. The CDR3 is 15 residues long. V lost 0 bases and J 6 bases, leaving 10 bases between the germline ends. The germline gives CDR1 SGHRS, CDR2 YFSETQ. This chain's CDR3 is CASSLGTGGNSPLHF. The CDR3 DNA sequence: TGCGCCAGCAGCTTGGGGACGGGAGGTAATTCACCCCTCCACTTT.

This clonotype was seen a handful of times. This chain joins TRBV7-6 and TRBJ2-5, with 11 positions matching TRBD2. The length of the CDR3 is 16 residues. V was clipped by 2 bases and J by 5 bases; unmatched bases: 7. CDR1 is SGHVS, CDR2 FNYEAQ, per germline. The CDR3 loop is CASSLSSGRPRETQYF. CDR3 DNA: TGTGCCAGCAGCTTATCTAGCGGGAGGCCACGGGAGACCCAGTACTTC. Together with reference TRBV7-6 and TRBJ2-5, the CDR3 gives the full variable domain: GAGVSQSPRYKVTKRGQDVALRCDPISGHVSLYWYRQALGQGPEFLTYFNYEAQQDKSGLPNDRFSAERPEGSISTLTIQRTEQRDSAMYRCASSLSSGRPRETQYFGPGTRLLVL.

A note on this clonotype: A much more abundant neighbour one base away suggests this may be a read error. The chain couples TRBV19 to TRBJ1-4, with D hard to call. The CDR3 loop spans 14 amino acids. From germline, CDR1 is LNHDA and CDR2 SQIVND (reference sequence). CDR3 in amino acids: CAGSIGTTNEKLFF. In DNA form, the CDR3 reads TGTGCCGGTAGTATAGGGACAACTAATGAAAAACTGTTTTTT.

There are many counts of this clonotype. This sequence joins TRBV15 and TRBJ1-2, with 10 positions matching TRBD1. This CDR3 spans 15 amino acids. Per the germline V gene, CDR1 is LNHNV and CDR2 is YYDKDF (reference sequence). Trimming cost V 5 bases and J 1 base; bases outside gene matches: 4. The CDR3 loop reads CATSGRDRGNYGYTF. CDR3 nucleotides: TGTGCCACCAGCGGCCGGGACAGGGGTAACTATGGCTACACCTTC.

V gene TRBV19 combines with J gene TRBJ2-3; D uncertain. The CDR3 is 14 residues long. Germline-derived CDR1 and CDR2 are LNHDA and SQIVND (reference sequence). V dropped 1 base and J dropped 4 bases, with 9 bases sitting between them. Here the CDR3 DNA reads TGTGCCAGTAGTATAGGAGGATTACCAGATACGCAGTATTTT. Translating gives CASSIGGLPDTQYF.

This clonotype was observed a few times. The genes are TRBV9 and TRBJ2-1; D may be TRBD2 (5 bases). CDR3 length: 13 residues. From germline, CDR1 is SGDLS and CDR2 YYNGEE. V lost 4 bases, J lost 4 bases, and 9 bases lay in between. CDR3 in DNA: TGTGCCAGCAGCACTAGTCGGTACAATGAGCAGTTCTTC. Translating it yields CASSTSRYNEQFF.

The sample holds a few counts of this clonotype. V is TRBV3-1 and J is TRBJ1-2; D call uncertain. The CDR3 has 15 residues. Germline V gene lookup returns CDR1 LGHDT and CDR2 YNNKEL (reference sequence). Trimming left V 0 bases short and J 8 bases short, with 16 bases between. CDR3 region: CASSQDNSPTGGYTF. For the CDR3, the DNA is TGTGCCAGCAGCCAAGATAACAGCCCAACGGGAGGCTACACCTTC.

This clonotype was recorded a few times. The chain joins TRBV20-1 to TRBJ1-1; TRBD1 is a possible D gene (5 bases). Trimming removed 6 bases from V and 11 bases from J, with 19 bases in between. The CDR3 consists of 12 residues. The V gene's germline CDR1 is DFQATT and CDR2 SNEGSKA (reference sequence). In DNA, the CDR3 is TGCAGTGCCACCAAAGGGGTTTGGGAGGCTTTCTTT. This gives the protein CSATKGVWEAFF.

This chain joins TRBV4-3 and TRBJ1-4; D is unclear. CDR3 length: 15 amino acids. The V gene's germline CDR1 is LGHNA and CDR2 YSLEER. Trimming removed 3 bases from V and 0 bases from J, with 8 bases in between. CDR3 sequence: CASSHRRSTNEKLFF. The CDR3 nucleotides read TGCGCCAGCAGCCATAGACGTTCAACTAATGAAAAACTGTTTTTT.